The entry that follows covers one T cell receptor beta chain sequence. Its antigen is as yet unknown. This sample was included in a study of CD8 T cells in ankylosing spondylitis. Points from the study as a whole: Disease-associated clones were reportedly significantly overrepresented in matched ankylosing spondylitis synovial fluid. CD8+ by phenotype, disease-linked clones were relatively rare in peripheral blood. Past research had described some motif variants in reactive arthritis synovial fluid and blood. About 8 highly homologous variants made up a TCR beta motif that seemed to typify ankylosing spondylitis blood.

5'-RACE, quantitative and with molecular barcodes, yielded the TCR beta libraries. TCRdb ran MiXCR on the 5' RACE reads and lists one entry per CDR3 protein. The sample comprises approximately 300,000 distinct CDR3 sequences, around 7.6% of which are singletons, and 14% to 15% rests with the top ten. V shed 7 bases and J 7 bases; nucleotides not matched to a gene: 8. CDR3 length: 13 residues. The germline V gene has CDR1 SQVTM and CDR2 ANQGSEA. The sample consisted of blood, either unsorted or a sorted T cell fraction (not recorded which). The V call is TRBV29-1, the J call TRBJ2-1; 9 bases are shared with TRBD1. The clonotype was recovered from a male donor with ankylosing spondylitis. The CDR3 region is CSGVNRGRNEQFF. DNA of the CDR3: TGCAGCGGTGTAAACAGGGGGCGGAATGAGCAGTTCTTC.